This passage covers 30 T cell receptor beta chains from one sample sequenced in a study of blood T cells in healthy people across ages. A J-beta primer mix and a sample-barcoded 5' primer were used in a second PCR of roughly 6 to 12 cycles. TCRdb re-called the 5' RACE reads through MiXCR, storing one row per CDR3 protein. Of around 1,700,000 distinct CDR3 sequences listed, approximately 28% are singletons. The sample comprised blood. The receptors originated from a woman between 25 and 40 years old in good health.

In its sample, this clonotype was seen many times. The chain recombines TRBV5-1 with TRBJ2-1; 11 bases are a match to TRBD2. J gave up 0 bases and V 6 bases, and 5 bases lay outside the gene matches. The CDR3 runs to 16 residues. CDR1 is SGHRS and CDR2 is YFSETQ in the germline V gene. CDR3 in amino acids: CASTPSGGSSYNEQFF. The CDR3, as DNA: TGCGCCAGCACCCCTAGCGGGGGGTCCTCCTACAATGAGCAGTTCTTC.

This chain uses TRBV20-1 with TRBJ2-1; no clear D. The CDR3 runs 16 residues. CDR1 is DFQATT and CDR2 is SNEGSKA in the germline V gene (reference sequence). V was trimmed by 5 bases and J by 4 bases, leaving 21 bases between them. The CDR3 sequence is CSAQTLLYGPYNEQFF. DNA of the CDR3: TGCAGTGCTCAAACCCTCTTGTATGGCCCTTACAATGAGCAGTTCTTC.

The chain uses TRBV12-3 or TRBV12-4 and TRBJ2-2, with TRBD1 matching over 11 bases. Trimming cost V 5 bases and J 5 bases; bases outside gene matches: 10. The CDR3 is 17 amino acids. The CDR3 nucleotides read TGTGCCAGCAGTCCGGACAGGGGGCCCTTAGGAACCGGGGAGCTGTTTTTT. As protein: CASSPDRGPLGTGELFF.

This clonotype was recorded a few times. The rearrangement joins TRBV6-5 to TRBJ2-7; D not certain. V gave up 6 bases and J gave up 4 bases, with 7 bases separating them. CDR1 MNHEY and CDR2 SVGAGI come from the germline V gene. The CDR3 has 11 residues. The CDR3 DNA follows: TGTGCCAGCAGGGCGAAATACGAGCAGTACTTC. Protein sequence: CASRAKYEQYF.

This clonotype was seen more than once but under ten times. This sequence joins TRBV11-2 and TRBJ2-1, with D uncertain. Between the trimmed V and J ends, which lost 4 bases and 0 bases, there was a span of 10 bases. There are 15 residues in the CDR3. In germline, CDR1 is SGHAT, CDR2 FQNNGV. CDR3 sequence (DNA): TGTGCCAGCAGCTCCCGGATCAACTCCTACAATGAGCAGTTCTTC. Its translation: CASSSRINSYNEQFF.

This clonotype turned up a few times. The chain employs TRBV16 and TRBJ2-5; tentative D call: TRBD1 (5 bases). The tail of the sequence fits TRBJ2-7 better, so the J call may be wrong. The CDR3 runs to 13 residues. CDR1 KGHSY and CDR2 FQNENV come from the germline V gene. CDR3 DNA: TGTGCCAGCAGCCAATATCCAGGGTACGAGCAGTACTTC. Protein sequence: CASSQYPGYEQYF.

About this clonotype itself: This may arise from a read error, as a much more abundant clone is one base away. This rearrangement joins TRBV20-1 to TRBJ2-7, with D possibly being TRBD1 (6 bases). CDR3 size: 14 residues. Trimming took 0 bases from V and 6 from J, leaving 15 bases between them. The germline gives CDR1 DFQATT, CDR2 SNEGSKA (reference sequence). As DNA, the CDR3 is TGCAGTGCTAGAGACAGGGGCACTTGTGGCGAGCAGTACTTC. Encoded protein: CSARDRGTCGEQYF.

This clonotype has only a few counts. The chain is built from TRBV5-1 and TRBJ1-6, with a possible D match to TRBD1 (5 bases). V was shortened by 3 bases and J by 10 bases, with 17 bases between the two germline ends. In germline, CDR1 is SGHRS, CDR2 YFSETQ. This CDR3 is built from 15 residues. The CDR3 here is CASSSGTGRRSPLHF. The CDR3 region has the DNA TGCGCCAGCAGCTCCGGGACCGGACGTCGCTCACCCCTCCACTTT. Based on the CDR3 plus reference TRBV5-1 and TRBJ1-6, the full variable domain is KAGVTQTPRYLIKTRGQQVTLSCSPISGHRSVSWYQQTPGQGLQFLFEYFSETQRNKGNFPGRFSGRQFSNSRSEMNVSTLELGDSALYLCASSSGTGRRSPLHFGNGTRLTVT.

The CDR3 bases are TGTGCCAGCAGTCCCCGAGGAAGGTCTCCTGGGCAGTATTTT. Its translation: CASSPRGRSPGQYF. V and J are TRBV6-5 and TRBJ2-3; D call uncertain. CDR3 size: 14 residues. Trimming removed 5 bases from V and 11 bases from J, with 20 bases in between. Germline assignment: CDR1 MNHEY and CDR2 SVGAGI.

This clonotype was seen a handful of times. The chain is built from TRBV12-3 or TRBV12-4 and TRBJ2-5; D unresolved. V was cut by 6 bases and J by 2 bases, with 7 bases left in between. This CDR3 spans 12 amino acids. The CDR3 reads CASRWSQETQYF. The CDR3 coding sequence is TGTGCCAGCAGGTGGTCACAAGAGACCCAGTACTTC.

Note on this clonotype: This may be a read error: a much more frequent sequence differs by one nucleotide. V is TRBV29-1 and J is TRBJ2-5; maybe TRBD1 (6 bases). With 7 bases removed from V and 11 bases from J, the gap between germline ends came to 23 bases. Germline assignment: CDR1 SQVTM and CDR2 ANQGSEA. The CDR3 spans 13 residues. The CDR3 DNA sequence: TGCAGCGCCCAGGAGTGGCAGGGGTCTGAGCAGTACTTC. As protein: CSAQEWQGSEQYF.

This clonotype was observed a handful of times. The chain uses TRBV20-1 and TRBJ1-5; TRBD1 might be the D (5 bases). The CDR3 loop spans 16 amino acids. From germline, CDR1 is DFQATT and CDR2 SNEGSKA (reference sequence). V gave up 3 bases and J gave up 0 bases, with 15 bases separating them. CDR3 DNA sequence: TGCAGTGCTAGGGAGACAGTCTCTTATAGCAATCAGCCCCAGCATTTT. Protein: CSARETVSYSNQPQHF.

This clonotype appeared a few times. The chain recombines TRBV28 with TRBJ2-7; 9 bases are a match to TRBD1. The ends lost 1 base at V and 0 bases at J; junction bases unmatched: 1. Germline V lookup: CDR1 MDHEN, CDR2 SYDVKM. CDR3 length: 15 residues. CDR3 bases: TGTGCCAGCAGTTTATACAGGGGGCACTCCTACGAGCAGTACTTC. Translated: CASSLYRGHSYEQYF.

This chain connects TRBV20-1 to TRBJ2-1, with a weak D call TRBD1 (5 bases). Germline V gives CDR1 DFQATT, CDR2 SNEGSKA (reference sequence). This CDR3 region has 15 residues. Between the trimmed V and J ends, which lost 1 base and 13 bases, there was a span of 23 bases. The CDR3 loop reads CSARVGQGSRETQFF. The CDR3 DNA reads TGCAGTGCTAGAGTTGGGCAGGGTTCGAGAGAGACCCAGTTCTTC.

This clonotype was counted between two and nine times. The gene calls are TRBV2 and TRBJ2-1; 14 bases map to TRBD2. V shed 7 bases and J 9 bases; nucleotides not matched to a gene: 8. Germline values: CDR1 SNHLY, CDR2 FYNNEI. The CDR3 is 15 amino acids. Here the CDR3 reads CASNGLAGGRGEQFF. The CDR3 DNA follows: TGTGCCAGCAACGGACTAGCGGGGGGCCGGGGTGAGCAGTTCTTC.

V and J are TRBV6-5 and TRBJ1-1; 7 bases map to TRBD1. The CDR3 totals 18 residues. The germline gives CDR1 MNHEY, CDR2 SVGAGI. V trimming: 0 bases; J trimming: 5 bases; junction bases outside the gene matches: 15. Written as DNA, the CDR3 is TGTGCCAGCAGTTACTCGTCCCCCTACAGGGGCTTTCAGACTGAAGCTTTCTTT. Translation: CASSYSSPYRGFQTEAFF.

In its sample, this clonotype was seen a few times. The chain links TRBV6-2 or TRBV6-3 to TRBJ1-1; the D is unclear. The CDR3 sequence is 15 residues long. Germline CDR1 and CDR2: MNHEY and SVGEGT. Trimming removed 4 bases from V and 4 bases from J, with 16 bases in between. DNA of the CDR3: TGTGCCAGCAGTTCCAGGACGGTGAGAGGCACTGAAGCTTTCTTT. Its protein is CASSSRTVRGTEAFF.

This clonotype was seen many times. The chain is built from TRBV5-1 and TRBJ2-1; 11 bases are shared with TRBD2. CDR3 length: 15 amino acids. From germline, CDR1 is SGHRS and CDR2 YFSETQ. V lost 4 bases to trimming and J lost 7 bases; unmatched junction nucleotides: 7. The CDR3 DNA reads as TGCGCCAGCAGCCCCGGGACTAGCGGTATGAATGAGCAGTTCTTC. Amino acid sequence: CASSPGTSGMNEQFF. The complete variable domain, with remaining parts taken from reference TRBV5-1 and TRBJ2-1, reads KAGVTQTPRYLIKTRGQQVTLSCSPISGHRSVSWYQQTPGQGLQFLFEYFSETQRNKGNFPGRFSGRQFSNSRSEMNVSTLELGDSALYLCASSPGTSGMNEQFFGPGTRLTVL.

Written as DNA, the CDR3 is TGTGCCAGCAGTTACTCGGAGAATGGCTACACCTTC. It translates to CASSYSENGYTF. This rearrangement joins TRBV6-6 to TRBJ1-2; no firm D call. Trimming left V 0 bases short and J 6 bases short, with 5 bases between. Germline CDR1 is MNHNY and CDR2 is SVGAGI (reference sequence). This CDR3 region has 12 residues.

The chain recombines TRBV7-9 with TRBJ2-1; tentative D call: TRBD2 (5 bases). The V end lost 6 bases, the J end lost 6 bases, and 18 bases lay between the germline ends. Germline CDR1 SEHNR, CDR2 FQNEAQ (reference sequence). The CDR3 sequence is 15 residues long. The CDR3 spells CASRRYAAEGNEQFF. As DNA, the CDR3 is TGTGCCAGCAGGCGTTATGCGGCTGAGGGCAATGAGCAGTTCTTC.

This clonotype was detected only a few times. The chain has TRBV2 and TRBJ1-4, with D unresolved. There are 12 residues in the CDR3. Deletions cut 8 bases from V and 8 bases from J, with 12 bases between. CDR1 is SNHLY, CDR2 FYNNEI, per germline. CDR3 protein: CASSGSPEKLFF. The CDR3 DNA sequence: TGTGCCAGCTCCGGGAGTCCCGAAAAACTGTTTTTT.

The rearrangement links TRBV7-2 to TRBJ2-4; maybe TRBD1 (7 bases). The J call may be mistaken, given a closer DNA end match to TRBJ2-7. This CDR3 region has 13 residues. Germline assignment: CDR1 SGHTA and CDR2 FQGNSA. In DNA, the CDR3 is TGTGCCGGGGGATGGCAGGGGGGCTACGAGCAGTACTTC. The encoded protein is CAGGWQGGYEQYF.

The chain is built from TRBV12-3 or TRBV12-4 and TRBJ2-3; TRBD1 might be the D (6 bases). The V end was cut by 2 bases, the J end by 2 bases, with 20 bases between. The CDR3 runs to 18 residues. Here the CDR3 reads CASSLLASAGVITDTQYF. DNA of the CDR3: TGTGCCAGCAGTTTATTGGCTTCGGCAGGGGTGATCACAGATACGCAGTATTTT.

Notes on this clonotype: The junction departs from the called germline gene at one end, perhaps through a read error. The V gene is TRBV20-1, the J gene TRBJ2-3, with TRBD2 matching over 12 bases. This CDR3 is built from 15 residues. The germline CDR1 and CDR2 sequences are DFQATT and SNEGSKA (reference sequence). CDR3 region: CSARVGLAGVGTRYF. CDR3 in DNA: TGCAGTGCAAGAGTGGGACTAGCGGGCGTGGGGACGCGGTATTTT.

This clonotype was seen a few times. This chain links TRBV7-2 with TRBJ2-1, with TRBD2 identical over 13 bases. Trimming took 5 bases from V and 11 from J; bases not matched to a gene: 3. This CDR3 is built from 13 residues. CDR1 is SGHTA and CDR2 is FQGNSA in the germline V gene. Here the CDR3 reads CASSTGTSGKQFF. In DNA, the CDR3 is TGTGCCAGCAGCACCGGGACTAGCGGGAAGCAGTTCTTC.

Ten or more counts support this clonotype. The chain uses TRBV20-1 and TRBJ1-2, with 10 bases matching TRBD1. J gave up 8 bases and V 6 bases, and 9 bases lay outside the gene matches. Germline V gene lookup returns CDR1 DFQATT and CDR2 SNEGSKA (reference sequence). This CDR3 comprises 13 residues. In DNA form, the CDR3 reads TGCAGTGCCGACCCGGGACAGGGGTACGGCTACACCTTC. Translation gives CSADPGQGYGYTF.

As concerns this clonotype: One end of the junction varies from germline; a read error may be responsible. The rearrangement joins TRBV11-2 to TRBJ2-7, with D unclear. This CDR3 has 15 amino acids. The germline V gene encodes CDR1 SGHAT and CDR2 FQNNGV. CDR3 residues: CASSLDPDRCEEQYF. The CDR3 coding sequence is TGTGCCAGCAGCCTAGACCCAGACCGTTGCGAGGAGCAGTACTTC.

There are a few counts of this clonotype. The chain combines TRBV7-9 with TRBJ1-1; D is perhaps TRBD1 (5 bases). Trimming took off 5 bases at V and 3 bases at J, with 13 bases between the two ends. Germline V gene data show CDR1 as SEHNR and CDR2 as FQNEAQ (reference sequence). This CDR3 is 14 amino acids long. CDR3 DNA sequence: TGTGCCAGCAGCAAGGATGGGGGTCACACTGAAGCTTTCTTT. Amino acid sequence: CASSKDGGHTEAFF.

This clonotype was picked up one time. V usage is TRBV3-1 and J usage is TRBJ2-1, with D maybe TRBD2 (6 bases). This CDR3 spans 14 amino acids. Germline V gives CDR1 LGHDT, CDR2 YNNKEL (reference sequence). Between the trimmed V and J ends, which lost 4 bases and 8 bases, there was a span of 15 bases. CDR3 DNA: TGTGCCAGCAGCCCAGGGAGGATCCTCCATGAGCAGTTCTTC. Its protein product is CASSPGRILHEQFF.

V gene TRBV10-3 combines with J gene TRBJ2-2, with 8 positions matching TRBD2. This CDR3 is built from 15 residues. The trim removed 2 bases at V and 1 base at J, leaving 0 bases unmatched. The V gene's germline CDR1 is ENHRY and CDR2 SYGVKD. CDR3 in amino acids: CAISEREGNTGELFF. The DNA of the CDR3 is TGTGCCATCAGTGAGCGGGAGGGGAACACCGGGGAGCTGTTTTTT.